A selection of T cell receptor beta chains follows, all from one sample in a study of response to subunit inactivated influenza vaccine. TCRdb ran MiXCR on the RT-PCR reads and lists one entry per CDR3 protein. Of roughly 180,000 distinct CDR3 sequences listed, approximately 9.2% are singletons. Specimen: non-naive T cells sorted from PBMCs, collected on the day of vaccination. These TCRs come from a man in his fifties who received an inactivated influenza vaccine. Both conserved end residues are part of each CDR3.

CASTPNWLDTQYF	TRBV2	TRBJ2-3
CSAQRLAGGEQFF	TRBV20-1	TRBJ2-1
CASSLAWYQETQYF	TRBV7-2	TRBJ2-5
CSVVGQGHTDTQYF	TRBV29-1	TRBJ2-3
CASSFGAPLTGLNAEAFF	TRBV12-3/TRBV12-4	TRBJ1-1
CASKTGGTDTQYF	TRBV6-1	TRBJ2-3
CASSYLAGPYEQYF	TRBV6-2/TRBV6-3	TRBJ2-7
CASSLTGTAQETQYF	TRBV12-3/TRBV12-4	TRBJ2-5
CSARWQGAMAKLFF	TRBV20-1	TRBJ1-4
CSAEGDRGSYEQYF	TRBV20-1	TRBJ2-7
CASTEYTSGHAGAYNEQFF	TRBV10-2	TRBJ2-1